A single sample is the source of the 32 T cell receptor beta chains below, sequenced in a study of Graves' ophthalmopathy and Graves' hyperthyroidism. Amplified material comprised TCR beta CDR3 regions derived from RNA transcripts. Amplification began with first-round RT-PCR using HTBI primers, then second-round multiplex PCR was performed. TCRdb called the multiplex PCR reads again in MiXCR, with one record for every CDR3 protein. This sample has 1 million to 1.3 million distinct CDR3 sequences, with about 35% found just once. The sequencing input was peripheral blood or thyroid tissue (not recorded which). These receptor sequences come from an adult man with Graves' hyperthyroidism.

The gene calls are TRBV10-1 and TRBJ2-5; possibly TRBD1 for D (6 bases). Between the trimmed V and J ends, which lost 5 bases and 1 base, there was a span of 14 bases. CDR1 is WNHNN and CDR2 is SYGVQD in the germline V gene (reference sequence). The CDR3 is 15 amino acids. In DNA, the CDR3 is TGCGCCAGCAGTTCTACAGGGCCGGGCCAAGAGACCCAGTACTTC. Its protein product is CASSSTGPGQETQYF.

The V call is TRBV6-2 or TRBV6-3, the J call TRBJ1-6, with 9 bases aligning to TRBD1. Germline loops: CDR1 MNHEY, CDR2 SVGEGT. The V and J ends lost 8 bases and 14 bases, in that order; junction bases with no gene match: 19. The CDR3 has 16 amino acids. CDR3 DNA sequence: TGTGCCAGCGGAAAATCCGGGACAGGGAATATTAGAACCCTCCACTTT. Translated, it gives CASGKSGTGNIRTLHF.

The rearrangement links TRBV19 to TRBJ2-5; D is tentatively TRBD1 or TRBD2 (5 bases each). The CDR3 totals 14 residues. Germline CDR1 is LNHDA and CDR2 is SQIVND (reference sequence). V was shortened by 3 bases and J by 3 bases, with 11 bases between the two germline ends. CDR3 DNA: TGTGCCAGTAGTATCCGGGGCAGAGAAGAGACCCAGTACTTC. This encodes CASSIRGREETQYF.

Written as DNA, the CDR3 is TGTGCCAGCAGCTGGACGAGAGGAACTAATGAAAAACTGTTTTTT. Amino acid sequence: CASSWTRGTNEKLFF. The chain employs TRBV7-8 and TRBJ1-4; D is undetermined. Germline V gene data show CDR1 as SGHVS and CDR2 as FQNEAQ. Trimming took off 4 bases at V and 1 base at J, with 10 bases between the two ends. The CDR3 has 15 amino acids.

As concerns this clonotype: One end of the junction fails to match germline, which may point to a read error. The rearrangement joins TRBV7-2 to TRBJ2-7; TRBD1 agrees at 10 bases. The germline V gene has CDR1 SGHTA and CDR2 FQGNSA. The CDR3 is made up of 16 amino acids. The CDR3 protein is CASSRGTGTGVYEHYF. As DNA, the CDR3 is TGTGCCAGCAGCCGAGGAACCGGGACAGGGGTCTACGAGCACTACTTC.

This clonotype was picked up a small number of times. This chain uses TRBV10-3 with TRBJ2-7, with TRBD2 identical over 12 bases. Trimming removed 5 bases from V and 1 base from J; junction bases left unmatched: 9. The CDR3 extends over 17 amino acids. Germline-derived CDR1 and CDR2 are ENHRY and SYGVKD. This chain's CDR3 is CAISLTSGRSSSYEQYF. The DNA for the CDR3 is TGTGCCATCAGTCTGACTAGCGGGAGATCGAGTTCCTACGAGCAGTACTTC.

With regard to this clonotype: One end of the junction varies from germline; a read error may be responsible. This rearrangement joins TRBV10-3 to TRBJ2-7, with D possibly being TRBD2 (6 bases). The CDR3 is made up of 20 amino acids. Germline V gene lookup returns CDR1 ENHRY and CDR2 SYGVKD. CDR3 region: CASSYSGSGVRGSIPYEQYF. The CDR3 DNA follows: TGTGCCAGCAGTTACTCGGGTTCTGGCGTCCGGGGGAGTATACCCTACGAGCAGTACTTC.

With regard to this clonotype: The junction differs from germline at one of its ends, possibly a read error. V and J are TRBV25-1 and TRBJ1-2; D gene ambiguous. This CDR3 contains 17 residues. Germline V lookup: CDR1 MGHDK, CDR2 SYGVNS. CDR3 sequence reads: CASSEPVLARADYGYTF. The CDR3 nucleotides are TGTGCCAGCAGCGAACCCGTACTTGCACGAGCGGACTACGGCTACACCTTC.

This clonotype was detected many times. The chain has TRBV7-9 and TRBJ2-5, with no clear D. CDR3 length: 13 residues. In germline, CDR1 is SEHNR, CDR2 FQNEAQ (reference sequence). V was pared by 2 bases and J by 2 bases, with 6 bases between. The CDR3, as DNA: TGTGCCAGCAGCTTAAAGGGACAAGAGACCCAGTACTTC. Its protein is CASSLKGQETQYF.

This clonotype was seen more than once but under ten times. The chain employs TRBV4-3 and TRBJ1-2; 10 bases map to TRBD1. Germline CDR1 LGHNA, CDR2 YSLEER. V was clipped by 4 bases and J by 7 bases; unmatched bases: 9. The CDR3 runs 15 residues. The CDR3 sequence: CASSPTGTGVFGYTF. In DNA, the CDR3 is TGCGCCAGCAGCCCGACCGGGACAGGGGTGTTTGGCTACACCTTC.

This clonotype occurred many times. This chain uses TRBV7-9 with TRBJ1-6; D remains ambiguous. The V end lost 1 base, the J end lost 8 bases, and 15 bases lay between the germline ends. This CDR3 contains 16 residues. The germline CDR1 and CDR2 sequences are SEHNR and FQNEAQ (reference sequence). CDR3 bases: TGTGCCAGCAGCTTAGGGTTCGGCGGTCGGGATTCACCCCTCCACTTT. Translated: CASSLGFGGRDSPLHF.

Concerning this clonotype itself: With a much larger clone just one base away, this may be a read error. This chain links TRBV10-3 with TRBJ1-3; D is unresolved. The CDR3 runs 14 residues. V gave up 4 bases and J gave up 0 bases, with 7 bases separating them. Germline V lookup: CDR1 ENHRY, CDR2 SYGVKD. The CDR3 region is CAISGAGSGNTIYF. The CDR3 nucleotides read TGTGCCATCAGTGGAGCGGGCTCTGGAAACACCATATATTTT.

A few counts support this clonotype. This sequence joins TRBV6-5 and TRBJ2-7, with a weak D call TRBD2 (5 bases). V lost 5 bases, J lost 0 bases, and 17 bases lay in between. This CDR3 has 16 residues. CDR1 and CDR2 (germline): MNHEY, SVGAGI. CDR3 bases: TGTGCCAGCAGTGCCGAGGATGTGGGGAGCTCCTACGAGCAGTACTTC. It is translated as CASSAEDVGSSYEQYF.

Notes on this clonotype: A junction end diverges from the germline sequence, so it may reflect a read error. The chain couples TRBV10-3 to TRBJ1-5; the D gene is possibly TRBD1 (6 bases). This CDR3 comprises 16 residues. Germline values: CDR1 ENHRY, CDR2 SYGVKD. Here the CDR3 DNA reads TGTGCCAGCAGTTACTCTTCAGGGGTAAGCAATCAGCCCCAGCATTTT. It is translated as CASSYSSGVSNQPQHF.

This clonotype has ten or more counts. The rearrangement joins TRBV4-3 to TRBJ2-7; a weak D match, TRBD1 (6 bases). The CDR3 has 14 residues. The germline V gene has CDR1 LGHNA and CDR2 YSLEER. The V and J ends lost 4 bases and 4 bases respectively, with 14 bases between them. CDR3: CASSPGDTRYEQYF. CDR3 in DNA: TGCGCCAGCAGCCCAGGGGATACTAGATACGAGCAGTACTTC.

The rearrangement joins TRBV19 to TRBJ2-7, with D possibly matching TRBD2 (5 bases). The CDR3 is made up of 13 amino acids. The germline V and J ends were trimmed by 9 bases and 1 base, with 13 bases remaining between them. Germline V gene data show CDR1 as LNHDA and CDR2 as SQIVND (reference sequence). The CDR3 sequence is CASGRGKSYEQYF. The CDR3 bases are TGTGCCAGCGGACGGGGAAAATCCTACGAGCAGTACTTC.

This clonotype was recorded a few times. DNA for the CDR3: TGTGCCAGCAGCTTAAAAGGCCCGGGTACGCAGTATTTT. This translates into CASSLKGPGTQYF. V is TRBV7-2 and J is TRBJ2-3, with D unclear. V was pared by 2 bases and J by 8 bases, with 11 bases between. The CDR3 is made up of 13 amino acids. Germline CDR1 and CDR2: SGHTA and FQGNSA.

The CDR3 is CASMRERGARETQYF. CDR3 DNA sequence: TGTGCCAGCATGAGGGAGCGGGGGGCGCGGGAGACCCAGTACTTC. The rearrangement links TRBV27 to TRBJ2-5; TRBD2 agrees at 9 bases. CDR3 size: 15 residues. CDR1 MNHEY and CDR2 SMNVEV come from the germline V gene (reference sequence). Trimming removed 7 bases from V and 5 bases from J; junction bases left unmatched: 11.

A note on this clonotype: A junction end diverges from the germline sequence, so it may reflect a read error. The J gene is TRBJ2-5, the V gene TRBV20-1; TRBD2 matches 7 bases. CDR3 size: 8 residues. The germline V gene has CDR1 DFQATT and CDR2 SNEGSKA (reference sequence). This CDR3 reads CSASGGRF. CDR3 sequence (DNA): TGCAGTGCTAGCGGGGGGAGGTTC.

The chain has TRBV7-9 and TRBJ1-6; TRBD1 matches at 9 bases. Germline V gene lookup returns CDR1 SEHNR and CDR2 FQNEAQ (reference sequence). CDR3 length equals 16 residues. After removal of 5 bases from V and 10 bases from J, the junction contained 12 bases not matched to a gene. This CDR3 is CASSGTGSGVESPLHF. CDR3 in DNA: TGTGCCAGCAGCGGGACAGGGTCCGGGGTGGAGTCACCCCTCCACTTT.

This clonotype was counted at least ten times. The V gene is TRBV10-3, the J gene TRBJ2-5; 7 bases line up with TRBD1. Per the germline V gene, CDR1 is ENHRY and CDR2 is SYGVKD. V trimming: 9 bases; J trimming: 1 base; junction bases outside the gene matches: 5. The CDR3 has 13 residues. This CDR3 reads CAIPGTAQETQYF. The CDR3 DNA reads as TGTGCCATTCCCGGGACAGCCCAAGAGACCCAGTACTTC.

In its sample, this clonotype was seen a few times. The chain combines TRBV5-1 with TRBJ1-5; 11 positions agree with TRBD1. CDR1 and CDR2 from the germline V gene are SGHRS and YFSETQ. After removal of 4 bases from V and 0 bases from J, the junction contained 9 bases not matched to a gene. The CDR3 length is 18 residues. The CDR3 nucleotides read TGCGCCAGCAGCCGGGACAGGGGGATATATTATAGCAATCAGCCCCAGCATTTT. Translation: CASSRDRGIYYSNQPQHF.

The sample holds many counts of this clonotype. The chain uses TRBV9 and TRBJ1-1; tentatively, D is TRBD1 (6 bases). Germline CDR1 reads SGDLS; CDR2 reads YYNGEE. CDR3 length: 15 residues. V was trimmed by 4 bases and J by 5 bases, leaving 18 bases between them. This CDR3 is CASSPRGVKGTEAFF. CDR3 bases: TGTGCCAGCAGCCCCAGGGGCGTCAAGGGGACTGAAGCTTTCTTT.

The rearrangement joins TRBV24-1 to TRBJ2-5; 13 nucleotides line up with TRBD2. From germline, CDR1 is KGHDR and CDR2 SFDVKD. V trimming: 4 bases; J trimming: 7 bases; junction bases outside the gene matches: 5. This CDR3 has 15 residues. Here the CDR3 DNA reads TGTGCCACCAGTGAAGGGACTAGCGGGATGAGGACCCAGTACTTC. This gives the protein CATSEGTSGMRTQYF.

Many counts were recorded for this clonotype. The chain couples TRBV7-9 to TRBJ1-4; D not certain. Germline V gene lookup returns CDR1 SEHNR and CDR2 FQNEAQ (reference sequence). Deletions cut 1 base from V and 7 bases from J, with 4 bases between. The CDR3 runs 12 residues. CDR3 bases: TGTGCCAGCAGCTTAGTTCTTGAAAAACTGTTTTTT. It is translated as CASSLVLEKLFF.

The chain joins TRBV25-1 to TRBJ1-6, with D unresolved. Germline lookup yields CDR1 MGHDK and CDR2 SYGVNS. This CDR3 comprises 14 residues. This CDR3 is CARRRSSYNSPLHF. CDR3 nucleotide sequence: TGTGCTAGAAGAAGGAGCTCCTATAATTCACCCCTCCACTTT.

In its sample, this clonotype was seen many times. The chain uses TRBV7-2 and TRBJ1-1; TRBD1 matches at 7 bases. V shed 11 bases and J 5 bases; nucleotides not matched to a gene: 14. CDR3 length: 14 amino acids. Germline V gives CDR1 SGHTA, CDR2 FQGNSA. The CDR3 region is CASRRGAGLTEAFF. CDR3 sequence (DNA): TGTGCCTCGCGCAGGGGGGCCGGGTTAACTGAAGCTTTCTTT.

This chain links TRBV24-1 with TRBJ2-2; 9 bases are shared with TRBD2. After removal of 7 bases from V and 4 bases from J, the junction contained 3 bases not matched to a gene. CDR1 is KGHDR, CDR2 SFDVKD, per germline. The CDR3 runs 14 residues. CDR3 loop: CATSAGGSTGELFF. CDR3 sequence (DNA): TGTGCCACCAGCGCGGGAGGGTCCACCGGGGAGCTGTTTTTT.

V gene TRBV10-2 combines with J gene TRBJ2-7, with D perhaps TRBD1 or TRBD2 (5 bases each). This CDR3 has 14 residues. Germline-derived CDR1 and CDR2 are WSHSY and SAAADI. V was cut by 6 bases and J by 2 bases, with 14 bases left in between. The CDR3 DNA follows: TGCGCCAGCAGAGAGGAGGACAACACCTACGAGCAGTACTTC. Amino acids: CASREEDNTYEQYF.

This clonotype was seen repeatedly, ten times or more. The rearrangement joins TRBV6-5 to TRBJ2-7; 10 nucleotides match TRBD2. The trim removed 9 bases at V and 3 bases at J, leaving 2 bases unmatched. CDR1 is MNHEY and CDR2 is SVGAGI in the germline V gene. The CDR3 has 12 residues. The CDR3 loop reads CASLAGDYEQYF. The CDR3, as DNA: TGTGCCAGTCTAGCGGGAGACTACGAGCAGTACTTC.

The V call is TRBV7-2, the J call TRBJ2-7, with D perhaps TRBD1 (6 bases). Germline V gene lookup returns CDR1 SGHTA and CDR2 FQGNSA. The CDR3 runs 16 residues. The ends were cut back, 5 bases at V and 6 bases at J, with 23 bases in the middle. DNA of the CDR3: TGTGCCAGCAGCCAGCCCACAGGGATGAGCTTTGGCGAGCAGTACTTC. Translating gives CASSQPTGMSFGEQYF.

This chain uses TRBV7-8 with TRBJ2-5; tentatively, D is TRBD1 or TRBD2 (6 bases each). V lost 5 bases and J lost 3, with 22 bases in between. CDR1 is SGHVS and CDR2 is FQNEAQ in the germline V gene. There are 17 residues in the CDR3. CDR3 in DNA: TGTGCCAGCAGCCCCAGGGGCGTCAAGGGGACTGAAGAGACCCAGTACTTC. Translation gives CASSPRGVKGTEETQYF. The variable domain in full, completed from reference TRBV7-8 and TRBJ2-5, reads GAGVSQSPRYKVAKRGQDVALRCDPISGHVSLFWYQQALGQGPEFLTYFQNEAQLDKSGLPSDRFFAERPEGSVSTLKIQRTQQEDSAVYLCASSPRGVKGTEETQYFGPGTRLLVL.